This T cell receptor (beta chain) was sequenced in a study of shared clonotypes between healthy human individuals. General study findings and limits: The study found about 5% of naive CD4 clonotypes shared across a few donors. Deeper or shallower sequencing was expected to change how clonotypes are shared among donors.

The ends lost 5 bases at V and 4 bases at J; junction bases unmatched: 13. The germline gives CDR1 SEHNR, CDR2 FQNEAQ (reference sequence). The CDR3 is 17 amino acids. The table came from immunoSEQ multiplex PCR; TCRdb's copy has only in-frame clones and leaves some out. Of about 2.1 million clones listed, roughly 91% are singletons. Positively selected for CCR7, the CD45RO-negative cells used as naive CD8 cells excluded terminally differentiated effector memory CD45RA+ cells. With regard to this clone: The target antigen is unknown.

This sequence originates from a man between 18 and 35 years old in good health. Some clones in this sample may be carry-over from other donors' samples. The rearrangement joins TRBV7-9 to TRBJ2-5; 10 bases match TRBD2. Sequences were obtained from naive CD8+ T cells from PBMCs. The CDR3 region has the DNA TGTGCCAGCAGCCCCAGACTTTTAGCGGGAGGAGGAGAGACCCAGTACTTC. Translating gives CASSPRLLAGGGETQYF.